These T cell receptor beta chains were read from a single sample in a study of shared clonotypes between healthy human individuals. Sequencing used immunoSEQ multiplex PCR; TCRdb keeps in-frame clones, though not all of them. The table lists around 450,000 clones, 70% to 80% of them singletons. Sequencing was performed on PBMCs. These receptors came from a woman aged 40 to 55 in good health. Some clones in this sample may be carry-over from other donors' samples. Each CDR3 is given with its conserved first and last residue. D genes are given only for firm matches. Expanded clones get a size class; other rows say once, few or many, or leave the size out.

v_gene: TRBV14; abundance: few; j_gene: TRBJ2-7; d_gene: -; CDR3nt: TGTGCCAGCAGCCCTCAGATTCCAGGAGCAGGGCGGGGCTACGAGCAGTACTTC; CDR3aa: CASSPQIPGAGRGYEQYF
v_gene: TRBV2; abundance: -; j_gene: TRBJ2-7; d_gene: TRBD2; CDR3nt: TGTGCCAGCAACCTAGCGGGAGGGACGTACGAGCAGTACTTC; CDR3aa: CASNLAGGTYEQYF
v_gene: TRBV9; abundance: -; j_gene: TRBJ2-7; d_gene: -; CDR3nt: TGTGCCAGCAGCGTAAGCCTTGCCGACTCCTACGAGCAGTACTTC; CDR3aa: CASSVSLADSYEQYF
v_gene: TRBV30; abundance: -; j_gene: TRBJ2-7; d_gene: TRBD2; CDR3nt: TGTGCCTGGAAGGGACTAGCGGACTACGAGCAGTACTTC; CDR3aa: CAWKGLADYEQYF
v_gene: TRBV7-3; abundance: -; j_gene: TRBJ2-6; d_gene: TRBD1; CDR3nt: TGTGCCAGCAGCTTAACGGGGACAGGGTTGGGTCTATCTGGGGCCAACGTCCTGACTTTC; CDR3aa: CASSLTGTGLGLSGANVLTF
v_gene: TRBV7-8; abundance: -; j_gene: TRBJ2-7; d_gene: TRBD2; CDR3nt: TGTGCCAGCAGCTTAGGCGGGGGATCGTTCGGCGAGCAGTACTTC; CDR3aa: CASSLGGGSFGEQYF
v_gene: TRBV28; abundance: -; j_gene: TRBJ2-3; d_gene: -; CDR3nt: TGTGCCACCCGAGCCCCCACATTCACAGATACGCAGTATTTT; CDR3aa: CATRAPTFTDTQYF
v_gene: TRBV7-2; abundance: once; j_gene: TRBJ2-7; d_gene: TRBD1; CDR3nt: TGTGCCAGCAGCCGGGACAGCCCTTACTCCTACGAGCAGTACTTC; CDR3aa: CASSRDSPYSYEQYF
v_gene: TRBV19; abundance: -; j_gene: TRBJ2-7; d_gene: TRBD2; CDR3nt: TGTGCCAGTAGTACCCCACGACTAGCGGGAGGGAACTACGAGCAGTACTTC; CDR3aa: CASSTPRLAGGNYEQYF
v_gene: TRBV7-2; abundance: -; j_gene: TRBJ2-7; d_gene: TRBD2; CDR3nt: TGTGCCAGCAGCTTCCGGACTAGCGGGAGGGAGCAGTACTTC; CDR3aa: CASSFRTSGREQYF
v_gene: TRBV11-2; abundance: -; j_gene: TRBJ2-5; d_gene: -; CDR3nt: TGTGCCAGCAGCTTAAGTTTCGCTGACCAAGAGACCCAGTACTTC; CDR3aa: CASSLSFADQETQYF
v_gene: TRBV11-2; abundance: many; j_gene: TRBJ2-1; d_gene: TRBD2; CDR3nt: TGTGCCAGCAGCTTAATGGGACTAGCGGGGTACAATGAGCAGTTCTTC; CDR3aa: CASSLMGLAGYNEQFF
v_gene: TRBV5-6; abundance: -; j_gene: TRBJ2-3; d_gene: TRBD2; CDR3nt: TGTGCCAGCAGCTCCGTCGGCGCTAGCGGGGAAGATACGCAGTATTTT; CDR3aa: CASSSVGASGEDTQYF
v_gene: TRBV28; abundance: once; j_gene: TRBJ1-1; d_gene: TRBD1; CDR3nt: TGTGCCAGCAGTCTACCGGACAGGGGGCTGACTTTCTTT; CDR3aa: CASSLPDRGLTFF
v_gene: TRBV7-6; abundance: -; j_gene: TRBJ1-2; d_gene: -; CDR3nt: TGTGCCAGCAGCTTAGGGAGTGATTCCTATGGCTACACCTTC; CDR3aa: CASSLGSDSYGYTF
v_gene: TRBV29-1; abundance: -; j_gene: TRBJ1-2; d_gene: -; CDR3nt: TGCAGCGTTGAGACAGTCCCTAACTATGGCTACACCTTC; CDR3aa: CSVETVPNYGYTF
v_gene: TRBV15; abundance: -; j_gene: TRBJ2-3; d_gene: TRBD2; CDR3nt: TGTGCCACCAGCGGGGGGGGTCACACAGATACGCAGTATTTT; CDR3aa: CATSGGGHTDTQYF
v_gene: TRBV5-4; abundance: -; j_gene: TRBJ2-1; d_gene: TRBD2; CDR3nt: TGTGCCAGCAGCTCCGGGACTAGCGGGAGGGCCGGTGAGCAGTTCTTC; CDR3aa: CASSSGTSGRAGEQFF
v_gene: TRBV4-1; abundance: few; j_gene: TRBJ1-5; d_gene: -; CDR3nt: TGCGCCAGCAGCCAATTGGGAGGTAAACAGCCCCAGCATTTT; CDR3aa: CASSQLGGKQPQHF
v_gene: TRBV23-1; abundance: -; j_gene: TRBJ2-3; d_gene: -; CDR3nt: TGCGCCAGCAGTCAATCCGGGACAACTAGCACAGATACGCAGTATTTT; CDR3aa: CASSQSGTTSTDTQYF
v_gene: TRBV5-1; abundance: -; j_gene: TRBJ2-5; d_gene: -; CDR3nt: TGCGCCAGCAGCTTGGGATCACCGGGACACGGGCAAGAGACCCAGTACTTC; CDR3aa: CASSLGSPGHGQETQYF
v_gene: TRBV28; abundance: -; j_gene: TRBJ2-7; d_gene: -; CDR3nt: TGTGCCAGCAGTTCCCCTTCCGCGGGTCCGCCCTACGAGCAGTACTTC; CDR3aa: CASSSPSAGPPYEQYF
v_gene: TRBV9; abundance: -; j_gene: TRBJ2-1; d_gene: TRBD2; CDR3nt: TGTGCCAGCAGCGTAGAACCTAGCGGGAACCAGAATGAGCAGTTCTTC; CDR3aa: CASSVEPSGNQNEQFF
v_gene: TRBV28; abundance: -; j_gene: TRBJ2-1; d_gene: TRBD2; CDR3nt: TGTGCCAGTAGGGGACTAGCGGGCCTCAATGAGCAGTTCTTC; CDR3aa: CASRGLAGLNEQFF
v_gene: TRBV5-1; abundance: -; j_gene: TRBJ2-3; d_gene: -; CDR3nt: TGCGCCAGCAGCTTGGACAGGTTTTCGGGGCCGACAGATACGCAGTATTTT; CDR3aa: CASSLDRFSGPTDTQYF
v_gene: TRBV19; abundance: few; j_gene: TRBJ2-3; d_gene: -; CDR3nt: TGTGCCAGTAGTAGGAGGGGTACAGATACGCAGTATTTT; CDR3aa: CASSRRGTDTQYF
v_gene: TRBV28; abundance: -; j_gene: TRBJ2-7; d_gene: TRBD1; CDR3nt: TGTGCCAGCAGTACGACAGGGGACTCCTACGAGCAGTACTTC; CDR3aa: CASSTTGDSYEQYF
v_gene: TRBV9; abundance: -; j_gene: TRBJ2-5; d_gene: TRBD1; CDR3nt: TGTGCCAGCAGCGTAGCTACAGGGGGGACAGGCCAAGAGACCCAGTACTTC; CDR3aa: CASSVATGGTGQETQYF
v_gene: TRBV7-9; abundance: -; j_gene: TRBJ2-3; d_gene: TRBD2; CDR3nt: TGTGCCAGCAGCCAAAGACTAGCGGGGAGCACAGATACGCAGTATTTT; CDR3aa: CASSQRLAGSTDTQYF